The entry below gives a single T cell receptor beta chain sequence along with its context. This entry is derived from a study of CD8 T cells in Susac syndrome. The junction had 12 bases not matched to a gene; V was cut back by 5 bases and J by 5 bases. Germline V lookup: CDR1 PRHDT, CDR2 FYEKMQ (reference sequence). The CDR3 runs to 17 residues. Random hexamers were used to reverse transcribe the RNA input (about 0.5 to 1 ug). TCRdb passed the immunoSEQ multiplex PCR reads through MiXCR, listing each CDR3 protein once. The profile shows roughly 86,000 distinct CDR3 sequences, approximately 96% of them singletons.

The chain is built from TRBV13 and TRBJ2-5; TRBD2 matches at 12 bases. The TCR originated in a human donor with Susac syndrome. Sequencing input: CD8+ T cells from PBMCs. This CDR3 is CASSALSSGGAWETQYF. The CDR3 DNA is TGTGCCAGCAGCGCCCTCTCTAGCGGGGGGGCTTGGGAGACCCAGTACTTC.